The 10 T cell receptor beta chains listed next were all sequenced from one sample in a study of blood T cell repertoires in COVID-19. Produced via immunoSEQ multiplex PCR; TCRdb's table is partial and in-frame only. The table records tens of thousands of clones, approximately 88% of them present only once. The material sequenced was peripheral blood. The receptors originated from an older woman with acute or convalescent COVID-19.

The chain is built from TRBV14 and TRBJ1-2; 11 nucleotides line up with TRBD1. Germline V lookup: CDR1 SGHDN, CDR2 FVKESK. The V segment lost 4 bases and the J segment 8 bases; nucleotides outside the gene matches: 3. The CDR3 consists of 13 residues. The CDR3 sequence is CASSLGQGDGYTF. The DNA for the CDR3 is TGTGCCAGCAGCCTGGGACAGGGGGACGGCTACACCTTC.

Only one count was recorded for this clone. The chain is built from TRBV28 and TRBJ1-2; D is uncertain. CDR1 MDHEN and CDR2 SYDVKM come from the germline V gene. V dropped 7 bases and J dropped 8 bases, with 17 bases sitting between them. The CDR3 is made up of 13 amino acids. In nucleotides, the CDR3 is TGTGCCAGCACCCAAGAGGGAGTGTTGGGCTACACCTTC. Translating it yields CASTQEGVLGYTF.

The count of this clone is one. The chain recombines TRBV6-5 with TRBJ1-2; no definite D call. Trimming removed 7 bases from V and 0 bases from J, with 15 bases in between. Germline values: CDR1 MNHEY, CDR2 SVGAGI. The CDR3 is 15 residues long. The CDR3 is CASTKRRLANYGYTF. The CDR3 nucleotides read TGTGCCAGCACTAAAAGACGGCTAGCTAACTATGGCTACACCTTC.

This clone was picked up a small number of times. The CDR3 loop reads CASSLDLGAGEKLFF. The CDR3 DNA is TGTGCCAGCAGCTTAGATTTAGGGGCCGGTGAAAAACTGTTTTTT. The chain combines TRBV7-9 with TRBJ1-4, with a weak D call TRBD1 (5 bases). Germline CDR1 SEHNR, CDR2 FQNEAQ (reference sequence). The CDR3 is 15 amino acids. The V gene lost 1 base and the J gene lost 7 bases, with 13 bases spanning the gap.

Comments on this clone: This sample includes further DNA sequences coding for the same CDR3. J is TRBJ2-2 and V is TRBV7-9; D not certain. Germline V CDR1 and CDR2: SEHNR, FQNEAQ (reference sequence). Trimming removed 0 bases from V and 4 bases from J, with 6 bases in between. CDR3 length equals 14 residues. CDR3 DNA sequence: TGTGCCAGCAGCTTAGCGGGCCTCACCGGGGAGCTGTTTTTT. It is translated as CASSLAGLTGELFF.

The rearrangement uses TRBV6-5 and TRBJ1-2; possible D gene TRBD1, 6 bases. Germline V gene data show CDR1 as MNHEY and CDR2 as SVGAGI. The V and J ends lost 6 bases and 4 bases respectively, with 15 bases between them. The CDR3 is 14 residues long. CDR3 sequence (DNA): TGTGCCAGCAGAGAGACAGGTCGGGGCTATGGCTACACCTTC. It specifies CASRETGRGYGYTF.

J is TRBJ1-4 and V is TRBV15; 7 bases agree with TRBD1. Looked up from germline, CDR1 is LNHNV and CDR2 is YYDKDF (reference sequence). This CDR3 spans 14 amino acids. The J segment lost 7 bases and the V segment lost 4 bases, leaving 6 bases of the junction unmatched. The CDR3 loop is CATSKQGMIEKLFF. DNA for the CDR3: TGTGCCACCAGCAAACAGGGGATGATTGAAAAACTGTTTTTT.

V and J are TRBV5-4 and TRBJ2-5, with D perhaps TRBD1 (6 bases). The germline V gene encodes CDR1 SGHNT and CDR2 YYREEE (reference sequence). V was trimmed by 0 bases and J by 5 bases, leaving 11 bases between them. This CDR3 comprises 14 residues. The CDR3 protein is CASSLGGQRETQYF. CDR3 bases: TGTGCCAGCAGCTTGGGGGGGCAAAGGGAGACCCAGTACTTC.

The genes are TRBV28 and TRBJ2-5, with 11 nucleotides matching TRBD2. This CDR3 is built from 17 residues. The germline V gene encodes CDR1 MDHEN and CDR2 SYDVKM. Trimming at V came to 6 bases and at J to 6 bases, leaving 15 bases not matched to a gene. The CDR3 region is CASSRELLAGVAKTQYF. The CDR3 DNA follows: TGTGCCAGCAGCAGGGAACTACTAGCGGGAGTAGCAAAGACCCAGTACTTC.

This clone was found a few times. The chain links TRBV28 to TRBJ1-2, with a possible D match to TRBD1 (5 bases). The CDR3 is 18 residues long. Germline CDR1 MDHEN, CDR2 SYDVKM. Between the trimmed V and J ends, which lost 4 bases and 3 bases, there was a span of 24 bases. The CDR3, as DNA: TGTGCCAGCAGTTCCGGTTTCAAGGGGCGCGGTAGGGACTATGGCTACACCTTC. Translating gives CASSSGFKGRGRDYGYTF.